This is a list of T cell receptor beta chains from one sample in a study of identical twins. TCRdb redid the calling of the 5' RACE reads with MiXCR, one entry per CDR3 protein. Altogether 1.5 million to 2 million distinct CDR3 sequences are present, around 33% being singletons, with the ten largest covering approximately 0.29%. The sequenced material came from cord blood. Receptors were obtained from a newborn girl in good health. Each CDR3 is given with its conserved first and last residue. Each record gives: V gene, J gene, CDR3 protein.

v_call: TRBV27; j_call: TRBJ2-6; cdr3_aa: CASTSSPPTSGGASAGANVLTF
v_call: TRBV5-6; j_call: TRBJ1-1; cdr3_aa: CASSSGGRPSVEAFF
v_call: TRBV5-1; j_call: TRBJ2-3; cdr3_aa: CASSFASGGNTDTQYF
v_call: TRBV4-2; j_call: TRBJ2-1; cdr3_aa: CASSQWGPDNEQFF
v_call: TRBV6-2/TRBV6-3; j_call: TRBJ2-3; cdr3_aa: CASSYSLASGPTDTQYF
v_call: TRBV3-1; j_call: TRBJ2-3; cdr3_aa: CASSRATGSTDTQYF
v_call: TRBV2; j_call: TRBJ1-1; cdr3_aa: CASSEGGLQNTEAFF
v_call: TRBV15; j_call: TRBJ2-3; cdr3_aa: CATSREALPDTDTQYF
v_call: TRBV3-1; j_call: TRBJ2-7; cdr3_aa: CASSQRARAKSNEQYF
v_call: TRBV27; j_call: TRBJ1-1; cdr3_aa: CASRANRVVNTEAFF
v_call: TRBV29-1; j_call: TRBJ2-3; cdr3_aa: CSGGARRTDTQYF
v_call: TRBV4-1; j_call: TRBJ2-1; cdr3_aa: CALRRGLADNEQFF
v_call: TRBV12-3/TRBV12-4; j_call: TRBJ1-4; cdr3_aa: CASSGQGGEKLFF
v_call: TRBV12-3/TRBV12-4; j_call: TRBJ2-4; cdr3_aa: CASSFDRVGNIQYF
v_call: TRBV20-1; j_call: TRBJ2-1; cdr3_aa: CSADSLAGNEQFF
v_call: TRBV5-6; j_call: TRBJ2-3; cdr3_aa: CASSFIGNTDTQYF
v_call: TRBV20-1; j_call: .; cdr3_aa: CSARPPETQYF
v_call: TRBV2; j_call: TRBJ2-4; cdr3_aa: CASRTQESAKNIQYF
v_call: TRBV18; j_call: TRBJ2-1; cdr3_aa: CASSRLLAGDSYNEQFF
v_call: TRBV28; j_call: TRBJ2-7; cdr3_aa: CVSSLLAGLSYEQYF
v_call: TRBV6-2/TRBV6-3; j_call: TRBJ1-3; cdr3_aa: CASSYVLGRKSSGNTIYF
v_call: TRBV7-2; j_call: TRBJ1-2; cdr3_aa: CASSTDGYGYTF
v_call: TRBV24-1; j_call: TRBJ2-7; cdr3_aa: CATSGPDIPHEQYF
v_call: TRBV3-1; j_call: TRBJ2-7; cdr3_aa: CASSQGAHKVYYEQYF
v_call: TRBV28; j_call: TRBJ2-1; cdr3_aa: CASSPPERLIDEQFF
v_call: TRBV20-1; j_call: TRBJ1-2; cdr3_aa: CSARGGTGDGYTF
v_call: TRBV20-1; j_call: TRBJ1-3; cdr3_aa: CSARGTGGNTIYF
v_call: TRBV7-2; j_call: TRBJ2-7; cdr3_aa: CASSLVDSTYEQYF
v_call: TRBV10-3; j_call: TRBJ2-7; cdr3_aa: CAISRGTTGGSYEQYF
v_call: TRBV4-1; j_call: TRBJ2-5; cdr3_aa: CASSQGTSGVQYF